These 23 T cell receptor beta chains came from one sample sequenced in a study of patients and donors after allogeneic stem cell transplantation. TCRdb reprocessed the RT-PCR reads with MiXCR, giving one entry per CDR3 protein. The data contain 57,000 or so distinct CDR3 sequences, about an eighth of them singletons. What was sequenced was blood, either unsorted or a sorted T cell fraction (not recorded which). These receptors all come from a human donor who was either an allogeneic HSCT recipient or a stem cell or donor lymphocyte infusion donor (not recorded which). It is not recorded whose cells these are; they may come from a transplant donor.

The chain links TRBV12-3 or TRBV12-4 to TRBJ2-2, with a tentative D call TRBD1 (6 bases). The CDR3 extends over 13 amino acids. The V and J ends lost 3 bases and 8 bases respectively, with 10 bases between them. CDR3 loop: CASSFHDRGELFF. The CDR3 nucleotides are TGTGCCAGCAGTTTTCACGACAGGGGGGAGCTGTTTTTT.

This clonotype has only a few counts. The genes are TRBV18 and TRBJ2-1, with 8 bases lining up with TRBD1. CDR1 and CDR2 from the germline V gene are KGHSH and LQKENI. The CDR3 is 13 amino acids. The trim removed 0 bases at V and 16 bases at J, leaving 8 bases unmatched. The DNA for the CDR3 is TGTGCCAGCTCACCACCGGTCTGGACAGGGATCTTCTTC. Amino acids: CASSPPVWTGIFF.

This clonotype turned up a few times. The chain combines TRBV15 with TRBJ2-3, with D maybe TRBD1 (6 bases). Trimming took 0 bases from V and 2 from J, leaving 12 bases between them. This CDR3 is 16 amino acids long. The germline V gene has CDR1 LNHNV and CDR2 YYDKDF (reference sequence). CDR3 DNA sequence: TGTGCCACCAGCAGAGATCCGGACAGAATCACAGATACGCAGTATTTT. Translating gives CATSRDPDRITDTQYF.

This clonotype rates as medium-sized (0.01 to 0.1%). V gene TRBV14 combines with J gene TRBJ2-1, with D unresolved. The CDR3 loop spans 11 amino acids. CDR1 SGHDN and CDR2 FVKESK come from the germline V gene. V lost 2 bases and J 9 bases, leaving 5 bases between the germline ends. In nucleotides, the CDR3 is TGTGCCAGCAGCCAAAACGGTGAGCAGTTCTTC. Translation: CASSQNGEQFF.

This clonotype was counted only a few times. The V and J genes are TRBV5-1 and TRBJ2-7; tentatively, D is TRBD1 (5 bases). CDR1 and CDR2 (germline): SGHRS, YFSETQ. Trimming took 0 bases from V and 4 from J, leaving 17 bases between them. The CDR3 is made up of 16 amino acids. The CDR3 DNA sequence: TGCGCCAGCAGCTTGGATCTCGACAGCCTCTTTTACGAGCAGTACTTC. Protein sequence: CASSLDLDSLFYEQYF.

This clonotype has at least ten counts. The CDR3: CASSLEARGLPAFF. Here the CDR3 DNA reads TGTGCCAGCAGCCTTGAAGCCCGGGGACTCCCAGCTTTCTTT. This chain links TRBV7-2 with TRBJ1-1; D might be TRBD1 (5 bases). The CDR3 spans 14 residues. V was pared by 5 bases and J by 10 bases, with 20 bases between. Germline V gene data show CDR1 as SGHTA and CDR2 as FQGNSA. The complete variable domain, with remaining parts taken from reference TRBV7-2 and TRBJ1-1, reads GAGVSQSPSNKVTEKGKDVELRCDPISGHTALYWYRQSLGQGLEFLIYFQGNSAPDKSGLPSDRFSAERTGGSVSTLTIQRTQQEDSAVYLCASSLEARGLPAFFGQGTRLTVV.

This clonotype has just a few counts. The chain joins TRBV9 to TRBJ2-2; 8 nucleotides agree with TRBD1. Looked up from germline, CDR1 is SGDLS and CDR2 is YYNGEE. The CDR3 is 20 residues long. V was pared by 1 base and J by 1 base, with 15 bases of the junction left unmatched. CDR3 in amino acids: CASSVTSSRGQGRNTGELFF. CDR3 bases: TGTGCCAGCAGCGTAACATCCTCCCGTGGACAGGGCCGGAACACCGGGGAGCTGTTTTTT.

This clonotype was seen at least ten times. V is TRBV12-3 or TRBV12-4 and J is TRBJ1-6, with 8 bases fitting TRBD1. The CDR3 loop spans 18 amino acids. The trim removed 5 bases at V and 0 bases at J, leaving 9 bases unmatched. CDR3 sequence reads: CASSLRRTGSSYNSPLHF. The CDR3 DNA reads TGTGCCAGCAGTCTTCGCCGGACAGGGAGCTCCTATAATTCACCCCTCCACTTT.

This sequence joins TRBV7-2 and TRBJ2-5, with D unresolved. Germline assignment: CDR1 SGHTA and CDR2 FQGNSA. V was cut by 2 bases and J by 5 bases, with 9 bases left in between. This CDR3 region has 13 residues. The CDR3 DNA sequence: TGTGCCAGCAGCTTAAACTATCTGGAGACCCAGTACTTC. It encodes CASSLNYLETQYF. The entire variable domain, with the rest obtained from reference TRBV7-2 and TRBJ2-5, is as follows: GAGVSQSPSNKVTEKGKDVELRCDPISGHTALYWYRQSLGQGLEFLIYFQGNSAPDKSGLPSDRFSAERTGGSVSTLTIQRTQQEDSAVYLCASSLNYLETQYFGPGTRLLVL.

In this sample, this clonotype turned up a few times. The chain links TRBV12-3 or TRBV12-4 to TRBJ2-2; D may be TRBD1 (6 bases). The CDR3 loop spans 20 amino acids. V shed 3 bases and J shed 4 bases, with 27 bases lying between them. The CDR3 DNA is TGTGCCAGCAGTTTCGGGGACAACGGCTGGTGGGGTGTAAGCACCGGGGAGCTGTTTTTT. It is translated as CASSFGDNGWWGVSTGELFF.

This chain joins TRBV27 and TRBJ2-7; 11 bases match TRBD1. Germline lookup yields CDR1 MNHEY and CDR2 SMNVEV (reference sequence). The CDR3 is 16 amino acids. The ends lost 2 bases at V and 0 bases at J; junction bases unmatched: 3. The CDR3 DNA follows: TGTGCCAGCAGTTTAGGGACAGGGGGTTACTCCTACGAGCAGTACTTC. Protein sequence: CASSLGTGGYSYEQYF.

This clonotype appeared a few times. The chain uses TRBV20-1 and TRBJ2-4; D is unclear. This CDR3 has 13 amino acids. V lost 3 bases to trimming and J lost 5 bases, with 11 bases between them. Germline CDR1 DFQATT, CDR2 SNEGSKA (reference sequence). The CDR3, as DNA: TGCAGTGCTAGTGAGAGTCCCGAAAACATTCAGTACTTC. Translation: CSASESPENIQYF.

The chain has TRBV12-3 or TRBV12-4 and TRBJ2-2; the D gene could be TRBD1 or TRBD2 (5 bases each). The length of the CDR3 is 13 residues. Trimming removed 6 bases at V and 8 bases at J, with 13 bases between. CDR3 nucleotides: TGTGCCAGCAGCCCGGTTGGGGGAGGGGAGCTGTTTTTT. Its translation: CASSPVGGGELFF.

In this sample, this clonotype turned up many times. The chain carries TRBV7-9 and TRBJ1-2; TRBD1 matches 7 bases. V dropped 4 bases and J dropped 5; count of bases not matched to a gene: 10. Looked up from germline, CDR1 is SEHNR and CDR2 is FQNEAQ (reference sequence). There are 15 residues in the CDR3. CDR3 region: CASSSPDREGYGYTF. The CDR3 DNA is TGTGCCAGCAGCTCCCCAGACAGGGAGGGATATGGCTACACCTTC.

This clonotype was seen at least ten times. The chain employs TRBV12-3 or TRBV12-4 and TRBJ1-5; the D gene is possibly TRBD1 (5 bases). The CDR3 totals 18 residues. Trimming took off 7 bases at V and 0 bases at J, with 22 bases between the two ends. CDR3: CASTILRGTTYSNQPQHF. In DNA, the CDR3 is TGTGCCAGCACCATTCTCCGCGGGACGACCTATAGCAATCAGCCCCAGCATTTT.

This clonotype was counted a few times. The V gene is TRBV25-1, the J gene TRBJ2-5; 7 bases align to TRBD1. The CDR3 extends over 16 amino acids. Unmatched junction bases numbered 15, after V lost 6 bases and J lost 5 bases. The germline V gene encodes CDR1 MGHDK and CDR2 SYGVNS. The CDR3 here is CASRDDRERRLETQYF. For the CDR3, the DNA is TGTGCCAGCAGAGACGACAGGGAAAGGCGGTTGGAGACCCAGTACTTC.

This clonotype occurred a few times. This sequence joins TRBV12-3 or TRBV12-4 and TRBJ2-3; 14 bases line up with TRBD2. The CDR3 totals 16 residues. The J segment lost 5 bases and the V segment lost 5 bases, leaving 6 bases of the junction unmatched. Here the CDR3 reads CASSGTSGSSLDTQYF. CDR3 DNA sequence: TGTGCCAGCAGTGGGACTAGCGGGAGTAGTTTAGATACGCAGTATTTT.

This clonotype was recorded a few times. The rearrangement links TRBV5-4 to TRBJ2-3, with 10 bases aligning to TRBD2. The J segment lost 2 bases and the V segment lost 1 base, leaving 7 bases of the junction unmatched. The CDR3 contains 17 residues. Germline V lookup: CDR1 SGHNT, CDR2 YYREEE (reference sequence). CDR3 sequence: CASSLSGLADHTDTQYF. CDR3 in DNA: TGTGCCAGCAGCTTGAGCGGACTAGCGGACCACACAGATACGCAGTATTTT.

In its sample, this clonotype was seen a few times. This chain connects TRBV10-3 to TRBJ2-7; D possibly uses TRBD1 or TRBD2 (5 bases each). This CDR3 has 14 residues. Germline V gene sequence: CDR1 ENHRY, CDR2 SYGVKD. The V gene lost 2 bases and the J gene lost 0 bases, with 8 bases spanning the gap. CDR3 in amino acids: CAISEGDDSYEQYF. CDR3 coding DNA: TGTGCCATCAGTGAGGGGGACGACTCCTACGAGCAGTACTTC.

This clonotype showed up just a few times. CDR3 sequence (DNA): TGTGCCAGCAGTCCCCGGGGGGGGGTATTACGGAATCAGCCCCAGCATTTT. Protein product: CASSPRGGVLRNQPQHF. V usage is TRBV27 and J usage is TRBJ1-5, with D perhaps TRBD1 (5 bases). Per germline, CDR1 MNHEY and CDR2 SMNVEV (reference sequence). CDR3 length: 17 residues. Trimming took 5 bases from V and 4 from J, leaving 21 bases between them.

The gene calls are TRBV3-1 and TRBJ2-2, with D possibly TRBD1 on 6 matching bases. Trimming pared 6 bases from V and 2 bases from J, leaving 10 bases between. CDR1 LGHDT and CDR2 YNNKEL come from the germline V gene (reference sequence). CDR3 size: 14 residues. CDR3 sequence reads: CASRSGANTGELFF. CDR3 nucleotide sequence: TGTGCCAGCAGGTCAGGGGCTAACACCGGGGAGCTGTTTTTT.

The rearrangement uses TRBV7-3 and TRBJ2-2, with D perhaps matching TRBD1 (6 bases). The germline CDR1 and CDR2 sequences are SGHTA and FQGTGA. CDR3 length equals 15 residues. The V gene lost 5 bases and the J gene lost 1 base, with 11 bases spanning the gap. CDR3 in DNA: TGTGCCAGCAGCCTTTCGGACAGGAACACCGGGGAGCTGTTTTTT. It specifies CASSLSDRNTGELFF.

The chain joins TRBV20-1 to TRBJ2-7; TRBD2 agrees at 9 bases. This CDR3 contains 13 residues. The ends lost 6 bases at V and 7 bases at J; junction bases unmatched: 10. The V gene's germline CDR1 is DFQATT and CDR2 SNEGSKA (reference sequence). CDR3 nucleotide sequence: TGCAGTGCGGCCCGCGGGAGGGCCTGGGAGCAGTACTTC. Amino acid sequence: CSAARGRAWEQYF.